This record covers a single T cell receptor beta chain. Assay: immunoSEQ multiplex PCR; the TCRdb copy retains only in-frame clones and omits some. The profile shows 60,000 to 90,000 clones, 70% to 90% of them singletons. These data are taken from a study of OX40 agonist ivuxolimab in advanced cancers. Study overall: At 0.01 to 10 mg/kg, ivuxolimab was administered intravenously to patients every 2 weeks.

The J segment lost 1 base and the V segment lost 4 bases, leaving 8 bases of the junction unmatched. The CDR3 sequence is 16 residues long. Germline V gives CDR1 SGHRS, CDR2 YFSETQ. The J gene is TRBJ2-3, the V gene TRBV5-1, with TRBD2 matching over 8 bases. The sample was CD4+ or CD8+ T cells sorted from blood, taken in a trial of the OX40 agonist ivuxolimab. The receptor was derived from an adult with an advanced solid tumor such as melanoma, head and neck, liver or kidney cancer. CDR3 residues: CASSPAGGARTDTQYF. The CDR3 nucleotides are TGCGCCAGCAGCCCCGCCGGGGGGGCGCGCACAGATACGCAGTATTTT.